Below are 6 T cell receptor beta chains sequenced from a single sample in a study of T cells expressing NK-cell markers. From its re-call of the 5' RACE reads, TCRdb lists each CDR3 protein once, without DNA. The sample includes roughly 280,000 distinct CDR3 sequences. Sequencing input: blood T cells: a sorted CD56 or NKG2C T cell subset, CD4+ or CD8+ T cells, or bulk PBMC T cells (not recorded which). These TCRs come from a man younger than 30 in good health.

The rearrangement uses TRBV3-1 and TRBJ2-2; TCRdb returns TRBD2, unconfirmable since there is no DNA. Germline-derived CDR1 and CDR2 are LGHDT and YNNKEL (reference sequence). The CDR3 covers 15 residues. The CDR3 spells CASSPSSGSGGELFF. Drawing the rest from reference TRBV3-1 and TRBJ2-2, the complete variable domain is DTAVSQTPKYLVTQMGNDKSIKCEQNLGHDTMYWYKQDSKKFLKIMFSYNNKELIINETVPNRFSPKSPDKAHLNLHINSLELGDSAVYFCASSPSSGSGGELFFGEGSRLTVL.

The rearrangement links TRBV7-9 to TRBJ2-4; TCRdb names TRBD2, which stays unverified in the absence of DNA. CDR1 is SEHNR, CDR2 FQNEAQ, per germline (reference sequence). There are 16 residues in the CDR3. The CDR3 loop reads CASSQRLAGTENIQYF.

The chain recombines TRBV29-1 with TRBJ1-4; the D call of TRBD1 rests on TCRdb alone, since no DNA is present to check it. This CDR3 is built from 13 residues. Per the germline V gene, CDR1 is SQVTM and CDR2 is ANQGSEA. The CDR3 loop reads CSATGIKGEKLFF. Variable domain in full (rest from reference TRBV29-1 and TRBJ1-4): SAVISQKPSRDICQRGTSLTIQCQVDSQVTMMFWYRQQPGQSLTLIATANQGSEATYESGFVIDKFPISRPNLTFSTLTVSNMSPEDSSIYLCSATGIKGEKLFFGSGTQLSVL.

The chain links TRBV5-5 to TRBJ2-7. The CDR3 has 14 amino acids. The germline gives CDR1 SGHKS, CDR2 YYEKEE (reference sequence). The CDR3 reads CASSPQLNHYEQYF.

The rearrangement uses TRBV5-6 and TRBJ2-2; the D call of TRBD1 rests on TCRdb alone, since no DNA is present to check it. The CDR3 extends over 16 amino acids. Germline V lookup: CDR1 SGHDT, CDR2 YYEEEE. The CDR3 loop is CASSLVDRKDTGELFF.

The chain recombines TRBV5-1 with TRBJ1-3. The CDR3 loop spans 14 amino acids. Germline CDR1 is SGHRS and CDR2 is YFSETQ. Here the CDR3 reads CASSLEGTGNTIYF.